A selection of T cell receptor beta chains follows, all from one sample in a study of blood T cell repertoires in COVID-19. Profiling relied on immunoSEQ multiplex PCR, and the TCRdb table lists in-frame clones only, not all of them. Of 90,000 to 130,000 clones listed, 88% were seen once; the top ten hold 2.4%. Sequencing input: peripheral blood. These receptors originate from a human donor in a cohort sampled during active COVID-19. Each CDR3 is given with its conserved first and last residue. A D gene is named only where the DNA matches it firmly. Expanded clones get a size class; other rows say once, few or many, or leave the size out.

J gene: TRBJ2-5; D gene: TRBD2; clone size: .; V gene: TRBV3-1/TRBV3-2; CDR3 DNA: TGTGCCAGCAGCCAAGATATAGGTACTAGCGTTCAAGAGACCCAGTACTTC; CDR3 protein: CASSQDIGTSVQETQYF
J gene: TRBJ1-1; D gene: TRBD1; clone size: once; V gene: TRBV29-1; CDR3 DNA: TGCAGCGTTGATACAGGGGACGGGCCTGAAGCTTTCTTT; CDR3 protein: CSVDTGDGPEAFF
J gene: TRBJ1-1; D gene: .; clone size: .; V gene: TRBV18; CDR3 DNA: TGTGCCAGCTCGCGAGCGGCCACTGAAGCTTTCTTT; CDR3 protein: CASSRAATEAFF
J gene: TRBJ2-3; D gene: .; clone size: .; V gene: TRBV6-5; CDR3 DNA: TGTGCCAGCAAACGAGCTGCTAGCACAGATACGCAGTATTTT; CDR3 protein: CASKRAASTDTQYF
J gene: TRBJ1-2; D gene: TRBD1; clone size: .; V gene: TRBV4-1; CDR3 DNA: TGCGCCAGCAGCCGGACAGGGATCTATGGCTACACCTTC; CDR3 protein: CASSRTGIYGYTF
J gene: TRBJ2-7; D gene: .; clone size: .; V gene: TRBV25-1; CDR3 DNA: TGTGCCAGCAGTGAAAGATCCGGGAAGGGAAGGTACTTC; CDR3 protein: CASSERSGKGRYF
J gene: TRBJ2-7; D gene: TRBD1; clone size: .; V gene: TRBV7-8; CDR3 DNA: TGTGCCAGCAGCCCCCGGGACAGGGGCTACGAGCAGTACTTC; CDR3 protein: CASSPRDRGYEQYF
J gene: TRBJ1-1; D gene: TRBD1; clone size: .; V gene: TRBV9; CDR3 DNA: TGTGCCAGCAGCCCGGGCGGAACAGGGGGCCAGAACACTGAAGCTTTCTTT; CDR3 protein: CASSPGGTGGQNTEAFF
J gene: TRBJ2-7; D gene: .; clone size: .; V gene: TRBV7-6; CDR3 DNA: TGTGCCAGCAGCTCCCGACCAGACAACAGGGACGAGCAGTACTTC; CDR3 protein: CASSSRPDNRDEQYF
J gene: TRBJ1-5; D gene: .; clone size: .; V gene: TRBV10-3; CDR3 DNA: TGTGCCAGGGCCGCGGGAGGCGGCCGGATTAGCAATCAGCCCCAGCATTTT; CDR3 protein: CARAAGGGRISNQPQHF